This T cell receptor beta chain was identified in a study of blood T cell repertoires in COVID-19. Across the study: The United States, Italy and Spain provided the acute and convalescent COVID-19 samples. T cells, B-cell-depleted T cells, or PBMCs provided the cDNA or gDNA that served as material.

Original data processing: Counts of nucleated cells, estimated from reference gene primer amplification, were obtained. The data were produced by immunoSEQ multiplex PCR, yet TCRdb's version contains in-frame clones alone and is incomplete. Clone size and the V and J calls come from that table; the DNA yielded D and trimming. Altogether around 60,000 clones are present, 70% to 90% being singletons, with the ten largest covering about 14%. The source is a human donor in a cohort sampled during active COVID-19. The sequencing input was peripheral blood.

The CDR3 is CASSSIRAPGLGEYF. DNA for the CDR3: TGTGCCAGCAGTTCTATAAGAGCACCGGGACTAGGAGAGTATTTT. V and J are TRBV28 and TRBJ2-3, with 8 bases that match TRBD2. The CDR3 is made up of 15 amino acids. The ends lost 4 bases at V and 13 bases at J; junction bases unmatched: 16. Germline V gene data show CDR1 as MDHEN and CDR2 as SYDVKM.